The clone carrying this T cell receptor beta chain was seen only once. Its antigen is as yet unknown. The entry originates in a study of cytomegalovirus exposure and HLA in healthy donors. Study context: Unique TCRs from HLA-typed donors, 70 million to 85 million of them, were held in an early data release. Membership in the Caucasian-associated ancestry cluster was found for about 80% of approximately 430 genotyped donors. Study-wide results and limits: The classifier reportedly diagnosed cytomegalovirus status with high sensitivity and specificity. Roughly even sequencing depth across donors was the assumption behind the presence/absence analyses.

Researchers ran the PCR with 60 Vbeta and 13 Jbeta primers. Only in-frame clones appear in the TCRdb table, and some are missing; sequencing was by immunoSEQ multiplex PCR. This sample yields fewer than 150,000 clones, of which 60% to 80% are seen a single time; 2% belongs to the top ten. The CDR3 has 15 residues. Per the germline V gene, CDR1 is WNHNN and CDR2 is SYGVQD (reference sequence). V gave up 5 bases and J gave up 6 bases; unmatched junction bases: 7. Sequenced sample: PBMCs. The origin of this receptor is a man aged 30 to 39 in good health and CMV-seronegative. V usage is TRBV10-1 and J usage is TRBJ2-1, with TRBD1 matching over 10 bases. The CDR3 nucleotides read TGCGCCAGCAGTAGTCCCGGGACAGGGGTCAATGAGCAGTTCTTC. The encoded protein is CASSSPGTGVNEQFF.